Shown below are 28 T cell receptor beta chains from a single sample sequenced in a study of blood T cell repertoires in COVID-19. TCRdb's table, derived via immunoSEQ multiplex PCR, lists solely in-frame clones and lacks some. The sample carries roughly 500,000 clones, approximately 85% recorded once. The sample consisted of peripheral blood. The receptors were sampled from a human donor in a cohort sampled during active COVID-19.

The chain combines TRBV6-1 with TRBJ2-1, with D unresolved. Germline CDR1 and CDR2: MNHNS and SASEGT. V gave up 2 bases and J gave up 13 bases, with 9 bases separating them. This CDR3 has 11 amino acids. The CDR3 DNA follows: TGTGCCAGCAGTGAAAGTGGCCCACAGTTCTTC. It is translated as CASSESGPQFF.

As to this clone: The same CDR3 is also encoded by other DNA sequences in this sample. The J gene is TRBJ1-2, the V gene TRBV5-1; no firm D call. The V end lost 0 bases, the J end lost 6 bases, and 6 bases lay between the germline ends. Germline CDR1 and CDR2: SGHRS and YFSETQ. The CDR3 length is 12 residues. CDR3 residues: CASSLAGDGYTF. The CDR3 DNA sequence: TGCGCCAGCAGCTTGGCCGGGGATGGCTACACCTTC.

This clone was picked up one time. This chain uses TRBV2 with TRBJ2-3; tentatively, D is TRBD2 (6 bases). CDR1 and CDR2 from the germline V gene are SNHLY and FYNNEI. V was trimmed by 11 bases and J by 1 base, leaving 16 bases between them. The CDR3 covers 14 residues. For the CDR3, the DNA is TGTGCCGGCGGGTTAGCGGTTCGCACAGATACGCAGTATTTT. This translates into CAGGLAVRTDTQYF. Looking up the rest from reference TRBV2 and TRBJ2-3 gives the full variable domain: EPEVTQTPSHQVTQMGQEVILRCVPISNHLYFYWYRQILGQKVEFLVSFYNNEISEKSEIFDDQFSVERPDGSNFTLKIRSTKLEDSAMYFCAGGLAVRTDTQYFGPGTRLTVL.

There are a few counts of this clone. This chain links TRBV6-5 with TRBJ1-1; a weak D match, TRBD1 (5 bases). Trimming shortened V by 6 bases and J by 2 bases, and 10 bases separated the two germline ends. This CDR3 has 13 residues. Germline CDR1 MNHEY, CDR2 SVGAGI. CDR3 residues: CASRTDSNTEAFF. The DNA of the CDR3 is TGTGCCAGCAGGACAGACAGCAACACTGAAGCTTTCTTT.

The chain is built from TRBV19 and TRBJ1-6; 7 bases map to TRBD1. The CDR3 runs 15 residues. The J segment lost 7 bases and the V segment lost 6 bases, leaving 9 bases of the junction unmatched. Germline CDR1 LNHDA, CDR2 SQIVND (reference sequence). DNA for the CDR3: TGTGCCAGTAGCCTCACAGGGGTCAGGAATTCACCCCTCCACTTT. Encoded protein: CASSLTGVRNSPLHF.

The V call is TRBV7-6, the J call TRBJ1-6; possibly TRBD1 for D (6 bases). Trimming cost V 1 base and J 9 bases, with 10 bases left between them. The CDR3 contains 14 residues. Germline-derived CDR1 and CDR2 are SGHVS and FNYEAQ. This chain's CDR3 is CASSLGQGSSPLHF. The CDR3 region has the DNA TGTGCCAGCAGCTTAGGCCAGGGGAGTTCACCCCTCCACTTT.

The chain carries TRBV6-5 and TRBJ2-7; 10 bases fit TRBD2. CDR3 length: 15 amino acids. With V trimmed by 6 bases and J by 3 bases, 8 bases remained unmatched. The germline CDR1 and CDR2 sequences are MNHEY and SVGAGI. As DNA, the CDR3 is TGTGCCAGCAGCAGGGTAGCGGGAGGTCTCTACGAGCAGTACTTC. It yields the protein CASSRVAGGLYEQYF.

J is TRBJ2-7 and V is TRBV7-9, with D possibly being TRBD2 (5 bases). Per germline, CDR1 SEHNR and CDR2 FQNEAQ (reference sequence). Deletions cut 5 bases from V and 2 bases from J, with 16 bases between. The CDR3 runs 15 residues. In nucleotides, the CDR3 is TGTGCCAGCAGCCCAATTTCCGGGAAAGCCTACGAGCAGTACTTC. Translated, it gives CASSPISGKAYEQYF.

The chain uses TRBV7-8 and TRBJ2-2; D gene unclear. This CDR3 comprises 15 residues. V was cut by 0 bases and J by 1 base, with 6 bases left in between. CDR1 is SGHVS and CDR2 is FQNEAQ in the germline V gene. The CDR3 reads CASSLAARNTGELFF. The CDR3 DNA follows: TGTGCCAGCAGCTTAGCGGCAAGGAACACCGGGGAGCTGTTTTTT.

A note on this clone: This sample also contains other DNA sequences that code for the same CDR3. The chain employs TRBV7-8 and TRBJ1-5, with D tentatively TRBD1 (5 bases). The CDR3 runs 15 residues. Germline V gives CDR1 SGHVS, CDR2 FQNEAQ. V shed 2 bases and J shed 3 bases, with 11 bases lying between them. Here the CDR3 reads CASSLRGGNNQPQHF. The CDR3 DNA reads as TGTGCCAGCAGCTTAAGGGGCGGAAACAATCAGCCCCAGCATTTT.

Comment on this clone: Other nucleotide sequences from this sample produce the same CDR3. The rearrangement joins TRBV5-1 to TRBJ2-3; 8 bases are a match to TRBD2. Germline-derived CDR1 and CDR2 are SGHRS and YFSETQ. Germline trimming cut 0 bases from V and 3 bases from J; bases unmatched to any gene: 3. The CDR3 consists of 15 residues. CDR3 sequence reads: CASSLGLAGTDTQYF. CDR3 coding DNA: TGCGCCAGCAGCTTGGGGCTAGCGGGTACAGATACGCAGTATTTT.

The CDR3 loop is CASSAGQGAGNTEAFF. The CDR3 bases are TGTGCCAGCAGCGCGGGACAGGGGGCCGGGAACACTGAAGCTTTCTTT. The chain joins TRBV2 to TRBJ1-1, with 12 positions matching TRBD1. The V segment lost 6 bases and the J segment 1 base; nucleotides outside the gene matches: 6. This CDR3 has 16 amino acids. Germline V CDR1 and CDR2: SNHLY, FYNNEI. Variable domain in full (rest from reference TRBV2 and TRBJ1-1): EPEVTQTPSHQVTQMGQEVILRCVPISNHLYFYWYRQILGQKVEFLVSFYNNEISEKSEIFDDQFSVERPDGSNFTLKIRSTKLEDSAMYFCASSAGQGAGNTEAFFGQGTRLTVV.

The chain has TRBV7-2 and TRBJ2-3; D is perhaps TRBD2 (6 bases). Germline lookup yields CDR1 SGHTA and CDR2 FQGNSA. The ends were cut back, 3 bases at V and 4 bases at J, with 11 bases in the middle. The CDR3 extends over 14 amino acids. The CDR3 region has the DNA TGTGCCAGCAGCTTTGCCGGGAGCCCAGATACGCAGTATTTT. This encodes CASSFAGSPDTQYF.

J is TRBJ2-7 and V is TRBV6-6; D gene unclear. There are 13 residues in the CDR3. The V and J ends lost 0 bases and 0 bases respectively, with 3 bases between them. Germline CDR1 and CDR2: MNHNY and SVGAGI (reference sequence). CDR3 region: CASSYSASYEQYF. For the CDR3, the DNA is TGTGCCAGCAGTTACTCAGCCTCCTACGAGCAGTACTTC.

The rearrangement uses TRBV7-8 and TRBJ1-1; D gene ambiguous. The CDR3 spans 16 residues. Germline CDR1 SGHVS, CDR2 FQNEAQ. Trimming cost V 2 bases and J 1 base, with 14 bases left between them. Here the CDR3 DNA reads TGTGCCAGCAGCTTACAGCGAGTAGATTGGAACACTGAAGCTTTCTTT. It encodes CASSLQRVDWNTEAFF.

The V call is TRBV29-1, the J call TRBJ1-1; 10 bases match TRBD1. The CDR3 is 12 residues long. From germline, CDR1 is SQVTM and CDR2 ANQGSEA. The CDR3 DNA reads as TGCAGTGGGCGGACAGGGGGGGCTGAAGCTTTCTTT. Residues: CSGRTGGAEAFF.

The V call is TRBV5-4, the J call TRBJ2-5, with a possible D match to TRBD1 (7 bases). V dropped 3 bases and J dropped 5 bases, with 14 bases sitting between them. CDR3 length: 14 residues. CDR1 and CDR2 (germline): SGHNT, YYREEE (reference sequence). CDR3 region: CASSSMTGRETQYF. Written as DNA, the CDR3 is TGTGCCAGCAGCTCGATGACAGGGAGGGAGACCCAGTACTTC.

The V and J genes are TRBV7-3 and TRBJ2-3; 9 bases are a match to TRBD2. Germline loops: CDR1 SGHTA, CDR2 FQGTGA. With 6 bases clipped from V and 0 bases from J, the junction kept 4 bases outside the gene matches. The CDR3 consists of 15 residues. The CDR3 loop is CASSPTSGSTDTQYF. CDR3 coding DNA: TGTGCCAGCAGTCCTACTAGCGGGAGCACAGATACGCAGTATTTT.

The chain recombines TRBV29-1 with TRBJ2-1; TRBD2 agrees at 9 bases. The germline V gene has CDR1 SQVTM and CDR2 ANQGSEA. Trimming removed 8 bases from V and 1 base from J; junction bases left unmatched: 12. CDR3 length: 16 amino acids. The DNA of the CDR3 is TGCAGCACCCCAGGCTATAGCGGGAGTTCCTACAATGAGCAGTTCTTC. This sequence encodes CSTPGYSGSSYNEQFF.

The genes are TRBV9 and TRBJ2-1, with 13 bases aligning to TRBD2. The V gene end was trimmed by 5 bases and the J gene end by 7 bases; junction bases not matched to a gene: 6. The CDR3 is 15 amino acids. CDR1 is SGDLS, CDR2 YYNGEE, per germline. CDR3 nucleotide sequence: TGTGCCAGCAGTCTACTAGCGGGAGGGCTAAATGAGCAGTTCTTC. Protein product: CASSLLAGGLNEQFF.

This chain connects TRBV11-2 to TRBJ2-7; tentative D call: TRBD2 (5 bases). V lost 5 bases and J lost 0, with 11 bases in between. CDR1 and CDR2 (germline): SGHAT, FQNNGV. The CDR3 spans 14 residues. The CDR3: CASSRLGSSYEQYF. CDR3 DNA: TGTGCCAGCAGCCGGCTAGGGAGCTCCTACGAGCAGTACTTC.

The chain employs TRBV2 and TRBJ1-6; D possibly corresponds to TRBD1 (5 bases). This CDR3 contains 18 residues. Trimming left V 1 base short and J 10 bases short, with 23 bases between. Germline CDR1 and CDR2: SNHLY and FYNNEI. The CDR3 region has the DNA TGTGCCAGCAGTGAAGTGACAGATATAACGGGTATGGAATCACCCCTCCACTTT. Its translation is CASSEVTDITGMESPLHF. The complete variable domain, with remaining parts taken from reference TRBV2 and TRBJ1-6, reads EPEVTQTPSHQVTQMGQEVILRCVPISNHLYFYWYRQILGQKVEFLVSFYNNEISEKSEIFDDQFSVERPDGSNFTLKIRSTKLEDSAMYFCASSEVTDITGMESPLHFGNGTRLTVT.

This clone was counted once. The chain has TRBV6-6 and TRBJ2-1; 8 nucleotides match TRBD1. The CDR3 loop spans 15 amino acids. Germline lookup yields CDR1 MNHNY and CDR2 SVGAGI (reference sequence). V dropped 8 bases and J dropped 6; count of bases not matched to a gene: 12. The CDR3 here is CASYYLGQGANEQFF. As DNA, the CDR3 is TGTGCCAGCTATTACTTGGGGCAGGGGGCCAATGAGCAGTTCTTC.

To note about this clone: The identical CDR3 is also encoded by other nucleotide sequences in the sample. This sequence joins TRBV6-5 and TRBJ2-7, with TRBD1 identical over 7 bases. CDR3 length equals 14 residues. The trim removed 0 bases at V and 3 bases at J, leaving 2 bases unmatched. Germline CDR1 MNHEY, CDR2 SVGAGI. The CDR3 sequence is CASSYSNRGYEQYF. CDR3 coding DNA: TGTGCCAGCAGTTACTCGAACAGGGGCTACGAGCAGTACTTC.

This chain connects TRBV28 to TRBJ1-2, with 8 bases identical to TRBD1. The V gene's germline CDR1 is MDHEN and CDR2 SYDVKM. The CDR3 has 13 amino acids. After removal of 10 bases from V and 1 base from J, the junction contained 5 bases not matched to a gene. The CDR3 is CATSRGRNYGYTF. DNA of the CDR3: TGTGCCACCAGCAGGGGGCGTAACTATGGCTACACCTTC.

J is TRBJ1-1 and V is TRBV30; possibly TRBD1 for D (5 bases). The CDR3 runs to 14 residues. CDR1 and CDR2 (germline): GTSNPN, SVGIG (reference sequence). V was trimmed by 8 bases and J by 0 bases, leaving 16 bases between them. CDR3: CARSGGALNTEAFF. The CDR3 bases are TGTGCCCGATCAGGTGGGGCTCTGAACACTGAAGCTTTCTTT.

The genes are TRBV19 and TRBJ2-7; D perhaps matches TRBD1 (6 bases). The CDR3 sequence is 15 residues long. V lost 6 bases and J lost 4, with 19 bases in between. Germline V lookup: CDR1 LNHDA, CDR2 SQIVND (reference sequence). CDR3 sequence reads: CASSPSGQVRYEQYF. CDR3 sequence (DNA): TGTGCCAGTAGCCCCTCGGGACAAGTTCGATACGAGCAGTACTTC.

As for this clone: This sample also contains other DNA sequences that code for the same CDR3. V and J are TRBV27 and TRBJ2-5, with 13 bases matching TRBD2. V gave up 5 bases and J gave up 4 bases; unmatched junction bases: 7. The CDR3 has 16 amino acids. Germline V lookup: CDR1 MNHEY, CDR2 SMNVEV (reference sequence). The CDR3: CASSLRLAGGGETQYF. DNA for the CDR3: TGTGCCAGCAGTCTCCGACTAGCGGGAGGTGGAGAGACCCAGTACTTC.